The T cell receptor beta chain described here comes from a study of human T cells and chemical hapten exposure (dated by TCRdb to the early 2020s). In terms of the full investigation: For sensitization, 2% DPC in acetone was applied to an approximately 2 cm by approximately 2 cm area of upper inner arm skin. This study followed changes in the peripheral blood TCR repertoire in vivo during primary and secondary sensitization of alopecia patients to the hapten diphenylcyclopropenone (DPC). Patch tests used Finn chambers with 0.01% DPC on the upper back, scored after 6 days by International Contact Dermatitis Research Group standards. Libraries were pooled for sequencing, and variation in per-sample TCR yields was attributed mainly to small differences in library volumes within the pool. Around 30 alopecia patients provided blood for TCR sequencing at one to four time points (pre-sensitization, 2, 6 and 24 weeks). Blood samples were taken from patients before sensitization (week 0) and then at 2, 6 and about 24 weeks after DPC sensitization. Patients additionally received weekly therapeutic DPC doses to the scalp throughout the approximately 25-week study period. The mostly female patient cohort included alopecia areata with under or over 50% scalp involvement, alopecia totalis and alopecia universalis.

Trimming removed 5 bases from V and 6 bases from J, leaving 13 bases between the germline ends. CDR1 and CDR2, looked up from the germline V gene (reference sequence), are MNHEY and SMNVEV. The CDR3, cysteine through phenylalanine, is 13 amino acids long. The CDR3 DNA has 39 bases and is translated from base 1. The intended sense of this specimen's time point label: patch test 2, 6 weeks after DPC sensitization. The sample's treatment or condition, from its label and the paper: therapeutic diphenylcyclopropenone sensitization with weekly scalp DPC. At every patch-test visit, the blood draw took place before the patch test was put on. Patients were considered eligible if aged 18 to 70, diagnosed with alopecia and deemed suitable for DPC therapy, and patients were excluded if pregnant. Total RNA was isolated from unfractionated whole blood collected in Tempus Blood RNA tubes. For this clonotype: The target of this receptor is not known. Within one base of it there is no much larger clone, and no base qualities were kept.

The library was produced with RACE. The instrument given in TCRdb is NextSeq 500. During library preparation, unique molecular identifiers were attached to individual cDNA molecules so that TCRs could be counted quantitatively and reproducibly. From each blood RNA sample, both TCR alpha and TCR beta chains were sequenced. As for the authors' bioinformatics: Samples had a median of about 96,000 TCRs, with a range from roughly 23,224 to 700,000. The Decombinator software suite was used to annotate V, J and CDR3 in the TCR reads. For PS versus PT1 abundance plots, all samples were subsampled to the same number of TCRs (28,000). TCRs were defined as expanded if absent before sensitization and observed at least eight times at the 2-week time point. TCRdb itself trimmed the public reads at Q25 with fastp, ran MiXCR and retained productive beta chains. Records with the same CDR3 protein are collapsed into one entry carrying the most frequent genes and DNA. These V and J calls derive from TCRdb rather than the authors' analysis. The sample profile shows approximately 120,000 distinct CDR3 sequences; roughly a tenth of them were found once. Approximately 2.8% of the sample goes to the ten largest clones.

What the authors observed across the whole study: A positive correlation was found between the number of PT1 expanded TCRs and patch test score, with significance reached at thresholds 8, 16 and 32 but not 4. DPC sensitization did not change the number of TCRs with a frequency above 1 in 1000, and there was no evidence of changes in global repertoire structure. Because all patients had alopecia, a presumed autoimmune disease, the immune response of the patients might differ from that of healthy individuals. After repeated subsampling, the strength of the expansion versus patch-test correlation and the threshold at which it became significant changed. Compared with pre-sensitization or healthy control sets, expanded TCRs formed significantly more large CDR3 similarity clusters, which is consistent with antigen-driven responses.

The V and J segments used are TRBV27 and TRBJ1-1; perhaps TRBD1 is the D gene, with 6 bases matching. The source is a woman aged 40 to 50 with alopecia areata. Some clones in this sample may be carry-over from other donors' samples. This sample comprised whole blood, obtained in connection with sensitization to the hapten diphenylcyclopropenone (DPC). CDR3 reads: CASSPWGGSEAFF. In nucleotides, the sequence is TGTGCCAGCAGTCCCTGGGGGGGCTCTGAAGCTTTCTTT.